These 30 T cell receptor beta chains came from one sample sequenced in a study of CXCR3 chemokines and chemotherapy response in bladder cancer. TCRdb reprocessed the PCR reads via MiXCR and lists one record per CDR3 protein. The table has more than 4,000 distinct CDR3 sequences, roughly an eighth seen once. Specimen collection occurred from a patient whose treatment included neoadjuvant chemotherapy. Every receptor here comes from a human donor with bladder cancer that responded to neoadjuvant chemotherapy.

This clonotype is judged medium-sized. The CDR3 loop is CASRSGLAGYSYEQYF. CDR3 coding DNA: TGTGCCAGCAGGTCGGGACTAGCGGGTTACTCCTACGAGCAGTACTTC. The genes are TRBV6-1 and TRBJ2-7; 12 bases are shared with TRBD2. With 6 bases clipped from V and 0 bases from J, the junction kept 6 bases outside the gene matches. CDR1 is MNHNS and CDR2 is SASEGT in the germline V gene. The CDR3 runs 16 residues.

Comments on this clonotype: Mismatch with germline at one junction end may stem from a read error. The chain combines TRBV6-5 with TRBJ2-6; D is unclear. The length of the CDR3 is 16 residues. CDR1 is MNHEY and CDR2 is SVGAGI in the germline V gene. The CDR3 bases are TGTGCCAGCTGTTATAAGAACGTATTAGGGGCCAACGTCCTGACTTTC. Translation gives CASCYKNVLGANVLTF.

Within the sample, this clonotype is large. The chain combines TRBV6-2 or TRBV6-3 with TRBJ1-2; D gene unclear. CDR1 is MNHEY and CDR2 is SVGEGT in the germline V gene. The CDR3 extends over 12 amino acids. Trimming shortened V by 6 bases and J by 4 bases, and 9 bases separated the two germline ends. The CDR3 is CASSPISYGYTF. The CDR3 DNA reads as TGTGCCAGCAGCCCCATCTCCTATGGCTACACCTTC.

This clonotype was counted many times. This chain uses TRBV27 with TRBJ2-7; tentatively, D is TRBD1 or TRBD2 (6 bases each). The CDR3 consists of 13 residues. The V gene lost 3 bases and the J gene lost 4 bases, with 10 bases spanning the gap. Per germline, CDR1 MNHEY and CDR2 SMNVEV (reference sequence). The CDR3 sequence: CASSLQGGYEQYF. DNA for the CDR3: TGTGCCAGCAGTTTGCAAGGGGGGTACGAGCAGTACTTC.

This clonotype qualifies as medium-sized. The chain joins TRBV15 to TRBJ2-3; possible D gene TRBD2, 5 bases. The germline V and J ends were trimmed by 1 base and 0 bases, with 14 bases remaining between them. This CDR3 is 17 amino acids long. Germline lookup yields CDR1 LNHNV and CDR2 YYDKDF (reference sequence). CDR3 in DNA: TGTGCCACCAGCAGAGGACAAGGGAGCCCTAGCACAGATACGCAGTATTTT. Residues: CATSRGQGSPSTDTQYF.

This clonotype is hyperexpanded within its sample. The rearrangement uses TRBV6-1 and TRBJ2-3; 9 bases map to TRBD1. CDR1 and CDR2 from the germline V gene are MNHNS and SASEGT. The trim removed 0 bases at V and 3 bases at J, leaving 4 bases unmatched. CDR3 length: 16 residues. This CDR3 is CASSEAMGQGTDTQYF. CDR3 bases: TGTGCCAGCAGTGAAGCGATGGGACAGGGAACAGATACGCAGTATTTT.

This clonotype was counted at least ten times. The chain has TRBV11-2 and TRBJ2-1; 9 positions agree with TRBD2. V was pared by 1 base and J by 8 bases, with 6 bases of the junction left unmatched. The CDR3 contains 15 residues. From germline, CDR1 is SGHAT and CDR2 FQNNGV. CDR3 in DNA: TGTGCCAGCAGCTTAGGTCCTAGCGGGGCTTATGAGCAGTTCTTC. Its translation is CASSLGPSGAYEQFF.

This clonotype appeared many times. V is TRBV12-3 or TRBV12-4 and J is TRBJ2-7; TRBD1 agrees at 11 bases. V shed 3 bases and J 6 bases; nucleotides not matched to a gene: 4. The CDR3 loop spans 14 amino acids. The CDR3 loop reads CASSLGQGVREQYF. CDR3 coding DNA: TGTGCCAGCAGTTTGGGACAGGGGGTTCGCGAGCAGTACTTC.

The sample holds a few counts of this clonotype. The V call is TRBV20-1, the J call TRBJ2-1; D not resolved. The V gene lost 6 bases and the J gene lost 5 bases, with 8 bases spanning the gap. Germline V gene data show CDR1 as DFQATT and CDR2 as SNEGSKA (reference sequence). The length of the CDR3 is 11 residues. The CDR3 loop is CSADLHNEQFF. The CDR3 DNA sequence: TGCAGTGCCGACCTCCACAATGAGCAGTTCTTC.

By frequency in the sample, this clonotype is medium-sized. The rearrangement joins TRBV19 to TRBJ1-5, with D possibly TRBD1 on 6 matching bases. Per the germline V gene, CDR1 is LNHDA and CDR2 is SQIVND (reference sequence). The CDR3 has 16 amino acids. The V end was cut by 3 bases, the J end by 1 base, with 13 bases between. CDR3 sequence reads: CASSMEGGWSNQPQHF. The DNA of the CDR3 is TGTGCCAGTAGTATGGAGGGGGGGTGGAGCAATCAGCCCCAGCATTTT.

This clonotype was counted many times. This chain connects TRBV29-1 to TRBJ1-5, with 9 positions matching TRBD1. Trimming removed 6 bases from V and 3 bases from J; junction bases left unmatched: 6. Germline loops: CDR1 SQVTM, CDR2 ANQGSEA. This CDR3 has 14 amino acids. In DNA form, the CDR3 reads TGCAGCGTGGCGGGACAGGGTTACAATCAGCCCCAGCATTTT. It yields the protein CSVAGQGYNQPQHF.

This chain connects TRBV19 to TRBJ2-2, with 7 bases matching TRBD2. This CDR3 is built from 17 residues. The germline V gene has CDR1 LNHDA and CDR2 SQIVND (reference sequence). Unmatched junction bases numbered 15, after V lost 6 bases and J lost 5 bases. The CDR3 here is CASSPTPSAGRTGELFF. In nucleotides, the CDR3 is TGTGCCAGTAGCCCGACCCCATCAGCGGGACGGACCGGGGAGCTGTTTTTT.

The V call is TRBV12-3 or TRBV12-4, the J call TRBJ1-4; perhaps TRBD1 as D (5 bases). V dropped 7 bases and J dropped 8 bases, with 17 bases sitting between them. CDR3 length: 14 residues. CDR3 region: CASTYGWGMEKLFF. The DNA of the CDR3 is TGTGCCAGCACCTATGGATGGGGGATGGAAAAACTGTTTTTT.

This clonotype occurred many times. This CDR3 is CSASRQGNTEAFF. CDR3 DNA: TGCAGTGCTAGCCGTCAGGGGAACACTGAAGCTTTCTTT. The V gene is TRBV20-1, the J gene TRBJ1-1; a possible D gene is TRBD1 (5 bases). The ends were cut back, 3 bases at V and 1 base at J, with 9 bases in the middle. The CDR3 totals 13 residues. The germline V gene has CDR1 DFQATT and CDR2 SNEGSKA (reference sequence).

This clonotype was seen repeatedly, ten times or more. The chain recombines TRBV27 with TRBJ2-7, with 9 nucleotides matching TRBD1. The germline V gene has CDR1 MNHEY and CDR2 SMNVEV (reference sequence). This CDR3 is built from 15 residues. Trimming at V came to 5 bases and at J to 3 bases, leaving 8 bases not matched to a gene. This chain's CDR3 is CASSLQGARGYEQYF. As DNA, the CDR3 is TGTGCCAGCAGTCTACAGGGGGCACGTGGCTACGAGCAGTACTTC.

This clonotype rates as medium-sized. This sequence joins TRBV7-2 and TRBJ1-1; 7 positions agree with TRBD1. The CDR3 is 15 amino acids. Trimming cost V 0 bases and J 5 bases; bases outside gene matches: 6. Germline V gene data show CDR1 as SGHTA and CDR2 as FQGNSA. The CDR3 loop is CASSLASGGKTEAFF. CDR3 nucleotides: TGTGCCAGCAGCTTAGCGTCAGGGGGTAAAACTGAAGCTTTCTTT.

This clonotype was found many times. The J gene is TRBJ2-7, the V gene TRBV5-6; 8 bases map to TRBD1. This CDR3 is built from 15 residues. Germline loops: CDR1 SGHDT, CDR2 YYEEEE. The V gene end was trimmed by 4 bases and the J gene end by 4 bases; junction bases not matched to a gene: 10. The CDR3 sequence: CASSGTGTGSYEQYF. DNA for the CDR3: TGTGCCAGCAGCGGTACCGGGACAGGTTCTTACGAGCAGTACTTC. Filled out from reference TRBV5-6 and TRBJ2-7, the complete variable domain reads DAGVTQSPTHLIKTRGQQVTLRCSPKSGHDTVSWYQQALGQGPQFIFQYYEEEERQRGNFPDRFSGHQFPNYSSELNVNALLLGDSALYLCASSGTGTGSYEQYFGPGTRLTVT.

This clonotype has a count of ten or more. The chain carries TRBV5-4 and TRBJ2-1; 11 nucleotides line up with TRBD2. V was clipped by 0 bases and J by 7 bases; unmatched bases: 6. CDR3 length: 16 residues. Germline loops: CDR1 SGHNT, CDR2 YYREEE (reference sequence). In DNA form, the CDR3 reads TGTGCCAGCAGCTTGGGGGCTAGCGGGAGGCCAAATGAGCAGTTCTTC. Translated, it gives CASSLGASGRPNEQFF.

With regard to this clonotype: One base separates it from a far larger clone, so it is likely a read error. The chain joins TRBV24-1 to TRBJ1-2; TRBD2 agrees at 7 bases. The J call may be in error: the DNA end matches TRBJ2-4 better. CDR3 length: 13 amino acids. Per germline, CDR1 KGHDR and CDR2 SFDVKD. CDR3 residues: CATAPGGKIIQYF. In DNA form, the CDR3 reads TGTGCCACCGCCCCGGGAGGAAAAATCATTCAGTACTTC.

This clonotype came up many times. The chain recombines TRBV6-2 or TRBV6-3 with TRBJ1-5; D might be TRBD1 (5 bases). With 10 bases removed from V and 0 bases from J, the gap between germline ends came to 16 bases. This CDR3 comprises 15 residues. Germline lookup yields CDR1 MNHEY and CDR2 SVGEGT. The CDR3 coding sequence is TGTGCCACTTCTCTCAGAGGGGTTAGCAATCAGCCCCAGCATTTT. It is translated as CATSLRGVSNQPQHF.

This clonotype appeared many times. The rearrangement links TRBV27 to TRBJ1-1; no clear D. There are 15 residues in the CDR3. V was trimmed by 5 bases and J by 5 bases, leaving 18 bases between them. Germline CDR1 and CDR2: MNHEY and SMNVEV (reference sequence). The DNA for the CDR3 is TGTGCCAGCAGTCCCCTAACGGGTCCGAGTACTGAAGCTTTCTTT. This sequence encodes CASSPLTGPSTEAFF.

V gene TRBV6-6 combines with J gene TRBJ2-1, with TRBD2 matching over 9 bases. This CDR3 contains 14 residues. J lost 14 bases, V lost 7 bases, and 15 bases had no gene match. Germline lookup yields CDR1 MNHNY and CDR2 SVGAGI (reference sequence). CDR3 region: CASTSTGTSNGEFF. In DNA, the CDR3 is TGTGCCAGCACTTCAACAGGGACTAGCAACGGGGAGTTCTTC.

Note on this clonotype: A far larger clone is only one base removed, so a read error is likely. The rearrangement links TRBV5-4 to TRBJ2-2, with D possibly matching TRBD2 (6 bases). V was trimmed by 0 bases and J by 5 bases, leaving 11 bases between them. The CDR3 covers 15 residues. The germline gives CDR1 SGHNT, CDR2 YYREEE (reference sequence). The CDR3 spells CASSLEGGRTGELFF. The CDR3 DNA reads TGTGCCAGCAGCTTGGAGGGAGGCCGGACCGGGGAGCTGTTTTTT.

Within the sample, this clonotype is medium-sized. The chain employs TRBV6-1 and TRBJ1-2; perhaps TRBD1 as D (5 bases). V was clipped by 8 bases and J by 0 bases, with 7 bases between them. The germline CDR1 and CDR2 sequences are MNHNS and SASEGT. The CDR3 is made up of 12 amino acids. The CDR3 sequence is CASDRANYGYTF. In nucleotides, the CDR3 is TGTGCCAGCGACAGAGCTAACTATGGCTACACCTTC.

Many counts were recorded for this clonotype. This chain links TRBV12-3 or TRBV12-4 with TRBJ1-5; no clear D gene. CDR3 size: 14 residues. Trimming took 5 bases from V and 7 from J, leaving 15 bases between them. The CDR3 loop is CASSHDERAQPQHF. The CDR3 DNA is TGTGCCAGCAGTCATGACGAGAGGGCCCAGCCCCAGCATTTT.

This clonotype has ten or more counts. The V and J genes are TRBV12-3 or TRBV12-4 and TRBJ2-7, with 7 bases identical to TRBD1. This CDR3 has 14 amino acids. Trimming at V came to 1 base and at J to 2 bases, leaving 2 bases not matched to a gene. This CDR3 is CASSLGGQAYEQYF. CDR3 nucleotide sequence: TGTGCCAGCAGTTTAGGCGGACAGGCCTACGAGCAGTACTTC.

This rearrangement joins TRBV4-3 to TRBJ2-2; TRBD1 might be the D (5 bases). The CDR3 runs 17 residues. Germline CDR1 is LGHNA and CDR2 is YSLEER. The germline V and J ends were trimmed by 0 bases and 3 bases, with 14 bases remaining between them. CDR3: CASSQEGQAADTGELFF. CDR3 bases: TGCGCCAGCAGCCAAGAGGGGCAAGCAGCAGACACCGGGGAGCTGTTTTTT.

This clonotype has a count of ten or more. In DNA form, the CDR3 reads TGTGCCAGCAGTCCCCGGGGAGCGGGAGGGCCCCGCGGAGATACGCAGTATTTT. Translating gives CASSPRGAGGPRGDTQYF. The chain joins TRBV12-3 or TRBV12-4 to TRBJ2-3, with 10 bases that match TRBD2. The ends lost 5 bases at V and 5 bases at J; junction bases unmatched: 16. CDR3 length equals 18 residues.

This chain uses TRBV6-2 or TRBV6-3 with TRBJ2-3; 10 bases are a match to TRBD1. This CDR3 contains 17 residues. The J segment lost 2 bases and the V segment lost 2 bases, leaving 7 bases of the junction unmatched. Germline assignment: CDR1 MNHEY and CDR2 SVGEGT. As DNA, the CDR3 is TGTGCCAGCAGTTACCTGGGACAGGGGATGGACACAGATACGCAGTATTTT. Translation: CASSYLGQGMDTDTQYF.

This clonotype is deemed medium-sized. The rearrangement joins TRBV29-1 to TRBJ2-6; no clear D. CDR3 length: 12 amino acids. CDR1 and CDR2 (germline): SQVTM, ANQGSEA. The V and J ends lost 5 bases and 2 bases respectively, with 4 bases between them. As DNA, the CDR3 is TGCAGCGTTCTTACTGGGGCCAACGTCCTGACTTTC. Its translation: CSVLTGANVLTF.